The clone carrying this TCR beta chain was seen more than once but under ten times. These data originate in a study of T-cell reconstitution after alpha-beta-depleted transplantation in children. Unique molecular identifiers were incorporated during preparation of the TCRbeta library. TCRdb re-called the PCR reads with MiXCR, one entry per CDR3 protein. In the table there are about 610,000 distinct CDR3 sequences, about 10% of which are singletons. The CDR3 has 13 amino acids. In germline, CDR1 is MNHNS, CDR2 SASEGT. Trimming took off 5 bases at V and 7 bases at J, with 12 bases between the two ends. The receptor was derived from a human donor who donated a stem cell graft to a child with acute myeloid leukemia. Material: PBMCs from the stem cell graft donor, obtained from the stem cell graft. This rearrangement joins TRBV6-1 to TRBJ1-5, with D hard to call. The CDR3 is CASSPVGEQPQHF. The CDR3 DNA sequence: TGTGCCAGCAGTCCGGTAGGAGAGCAGCCCCAGCATTTT.